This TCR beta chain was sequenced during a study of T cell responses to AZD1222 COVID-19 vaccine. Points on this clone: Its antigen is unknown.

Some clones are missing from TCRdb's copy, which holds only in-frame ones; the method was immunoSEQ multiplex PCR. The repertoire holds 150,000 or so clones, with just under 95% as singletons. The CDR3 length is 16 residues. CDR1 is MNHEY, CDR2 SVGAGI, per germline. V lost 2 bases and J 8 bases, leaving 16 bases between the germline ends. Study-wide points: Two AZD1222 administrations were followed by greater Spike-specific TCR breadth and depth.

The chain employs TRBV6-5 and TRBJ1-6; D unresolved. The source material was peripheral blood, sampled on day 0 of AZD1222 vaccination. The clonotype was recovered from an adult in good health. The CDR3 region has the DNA TGTGCCAGCAGTTACCGTACGAGGGCCTTTTATTCACCCCTCCACTTT. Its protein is CASSYRTRAFYSPLHF.